This T cell receptor beta chain was found in a study of blood T cell repertoires in COVID-19. At the level of the study: Acute and convalescent COVID-19 samples came from the United States, Italy and Spain. Nucleic acid was either cDNA or gDNA, and it came from T cells, B-cell-depleted T cells, or PBMCs.

The V gene end was trimmed by 3 bases and the J gene end by 6 bases; junction bases not matched to a gene: 10. This CDR3 is built from 16 residues. The germline gives CDR1 MGHRA, CDR2 YSYEKL. In the study's own analysis: Amplification of reference gene primers provided the estimated nucleated cell counts. Data came from immunoSEQ multiplex PCR; TCRdb stores just in-frame clones and leaves some out. V and J calls and clone size follow that table, whereas D and trimming were derived from the DNA. The sample has about 50,000 clones, roughly 90% seen once. This clone was counted between two and nine times.

The sample comprised peripheral blood. The source is a human donor in a cohort sampled during active COVID-19. The rearrangement links TRBV4-1 to TRBJ1-5; 8 positions match TRBD1. The CDR3, as DNA: TGCGCCAGCAGCCATATCCTGGACAGGGCCGGTCAGCCCCAGCATTTT. Translating gives CASSHILDRAGQPQHF.